This entry describes one T cell receptor (beta chain). What antigen it recognizes has not been identified. No base quality values were provided; no much bigger clone lies one nucleotide off. For CDR1 and CDR2, the germline V gene lists MNHEY and SVGAGI. CDR3 length: 11 amino acids, cysteine to phenylalanine. Just the 33-base CDR3 DNA is kept, in frame starting at base 1. V drops 7 bases and J drops 10 bases, leaving 11 bases in between. Using the deep immunoSEQ assay, TCR CDR3 regions were amplified from genomic DNA by multiplex PCR. Extracted genomic DNA from each cell subset was distributed evenly across all wells of several immunoSEQ 96-well plates, and each plate was treated as a replicate. For sorted subsets, each replicate PCR was loaded with 150 to 250 ng genomic DNA, equivalent to about 33,000 T cell genomes. The purified libraries were quantified using a Qubit 3.0 fluorometer, sized with a Bioanalyzer 2100, and then quantified again using the KAPA Library Quantification kit. Every immunoSEQ 96-well plate was sequenced on a separate single-read 150-cycle Illumina NextSeq 550 flow cell. Per the source publication's procedure: Because the immunoSEQ output held only junctional sequences and lacked quality scores, the filtering could not match the filtering applied to full-length reads. To assign V/J genes and CDR3, sequences were annotated using PyIR, a Python wrapper for IgBLAST v1.9, with IMGT germline references. Reads were removed for weak V/J assignments (E-value above 1e-6), missing CDR3, stop codons, out-of-frame junctions, or ambiguous translated residues. V3J clonotypes were defined by identical inferred V gene, J gene, and CDR3 amino acid sequence. To compute the percentage overlap between repertoires, the number of shared unique clonotypes was divided by the size of the smaller repertoire. Richness of each repertoire was evaluated using RTK rarefaction, the Chao1 estimator, and Recon v2.1 estimates of unobserved clonotypes. Generation probabilities were computed with OLGA for all TCRbeta clonotypes obtained by the gDNA method from a handful of donors. TCRdb's version of the immuneACCESS table is confined to in-frame rearrangements and falls short of the full clone set. An unresolved V gene accounts for under half of the shortfall where checked; the remainder is of unknown origin. The D gene and trimming were derived from the DNA, and the V and J assignments and clone size from that table. In all, the sample holds about 700,000 clones, and just over 90% of those were seen once. The ten most abundant clones make up approximately 25% of the sample.

This entry comes from a study of shared clonotypes between healthy human individuals (dated by TCRdb to the early 2020s). Background for the entire study: The cohort included three men and two women between 18 and 49 years of age. For each donor, CD4 naive and CD4 memory were each run on three plates, CD8 naive on two plates, and CD8 memory on one plate. To increase sequencing depth and limit assay-specific biases, TCR repertoire library preparation and sequencing were carried out by different laboratories using diverse techniques. Per donor, leukapheresis produced somewhere between about 0.94 and 9 billion PBMCs. Blood TCR repertoires of five healthy adults were deeply sequenced to estimate repertoire size and the extent of clonotype sharing between individuals. Overall study results and their limits: Because the study included only a small number of donors, the genetic and exposure-history diversity represented was limited. Sharing across a few donors was observed for around 5% of naive CD4, under 4% of naive CD8, 2.3% of memory CD4, and about 0.38% of memory CD8 clonotypes. Pairwise subsampling indicated that sequencing depth was expected to affect the degree of clonotype sharing among donors. Clonotypes shared by all four sorted-subset donors showed higher generation probabilities than non-shared clonotypes. Naive subsets generally had larger estimated clonotype richness than memory subsets did. Rarefaction of sorted-subset datasets indicated incomplete sequencing despite the large sequencing depth. Sampling was restricted to blood, and TCR repertoires in tissues likely differ from the TCR repertoires found in blood.

For the CD8 naive samples, CD45RO-negative cells were positively selected for CCR7, yielding a CD45RA+CCR7+ population from which TemRA cells were excluded. The donors were healthy, HIV-negative adults with no recently reported acute infections or vaccinations. Every donor was a Caucasian adult living in Nashville, Tennessee, USA. After blood collection by leukapheresis, PBMCs were isolated using Ficoll-Histopaque density gradient centrifugation and then cryopreserved in the vapor phase of liquid nitrogen. Analytical flow cytometry was used to check the purity and quantity of each magnetically sorted T cell population. Each sorted fraction had its genomic DNA isolated and then quantified by UV absorbance on a Nanodrop 2000c.

In this chain, TRBV6-5 is recombined with TRBJ2-1, with no reliable assignment of the D segment. The specimen sequenced was naive CD8+ T cells sorted from blood. Reading the label with the study, this specimen's cell subset or site is: CD45RA+CCR7+. The source is a man aged 30 to 39 in good health. The DNA is TGTGCCAGCACCCTAGGGCGGGAGCAGTTCTTC. Its protein reads: CASTLGREQFF.